This passage covers 26 T cell receptor beta chains from one sample sequenced in a study of beta chain features in type 1 diabetes. Expressed TCRB transcripts were sequenced after all isolated RNA was converted to cDNA. Clones were sequenced by immunoSEQ multiplex PCR, and TCRdb holds only the in-frame ones, with some missing. The table lists 130,000 to 150,000 clones, 40% to 55% of them singletons. The sequencing sample was made of Tregs from blood. The receptors shown here come from a man aged 18 to 30 in good health.

This sequence joins TRBV7-9 and TRBJ2-1; 7 bases line up with TRBD2. The length of the CDR3 is 12 residues. The junction had 3 bases not matched to a gene; V was cut back by 11 bases and J by 2 bases. Germline V gene lookup returns CDR1 SEHNR and CDR2 FQNEAQ (reference sequence). In DNA form, the CDR3 reads TGTGCCGCTGGGGGGGCCTACAATGAGCAGTTCTTC. It yields the protein CAAGGAYNEQFF.

This clone was recorded only once. The chain recombines TRBV11-3 with TRBJ2-7, with D hard to call. The ends were cut back, 0 bases at V and 3 bases at J, with 6 bases in the middle. The CDR3 runs 13 residues. The germline gives CDR1 SGHNT, CDR2 YENEEA. CDR3 coding DNA: TGTGCCAGCAGCTTAGATCTTAACTACGAGCAGTACTTC. Amino acids: CASSLDLNYEQYF.

This clone was seen a few times. This chain uses TRBV10-3 with TRBJ1-3; a weak D match, TRBD1 (5 bases). The CDR3 runs to 12 residues. V lost 6 bases and J lost 4, with 7 bases in between. The V gene's germline CDR1 is ENHRY and CDR2 SYGVKD. The CDR3 coding sequence is TGTGCCATCAGCCAGGGCGGAAACACCATATATTTT. Amino acids: CAISQGGNTIYF.

This chain links TRBV5-1 with TRBJ2-1; 10 bases are shared with TRBD2. The CDR3 is 19 amino acids. J was trimmed by 7 bases and V by 0 bases; bases with no gene match: 16. Germline V lookup: CDR1 SGHRS, CDR2 YFSETQ. The CDR3 sequence: CASSLAPSGRGREVNEQFF. The CDR3 DNA sequence: TGCGCCAGCAGCTTGGCTCCTAGCGGGAGAGGTCGCGAAGTTAATGAGCAGTTCTTC.

This clone was observed a handful of times. The sample holds other DNA sequences that translate to the same CDR3. The J gene is TRBJ2-7, the V gene TRBV13, with 9 positions matching TRBD2. V trimming: 4 bases; J trimming: 6 bases; junction bases outside the gene matches: 7. The CDR3 sequence is 14 residues long. The germline V gene encodes CDR1 PRHDT and CDR2 FYEKMQ (reference sequence). The CDR3 loop is CASSSRTSAPEQYF. The CDR3, as DNA: TGTGCCAGCAGCTCACGGACTAGCGCCCCCGAGCAGTACTTC.

This sequence joins TRBV4-2 and TRBJ2-7, with 9 bases matching TRBD2. The V and J ends lost 3 bases and 3 bases, in that order; junction bases with no gene match: 15. CDR1 is LGHNA, CDR2 YNFKEQ, per germline. CDR3 length: 18 amino acids. CDR3 protein: CASSQVGLARGRRYEQYF. The CDR3 DNA sequence: TGTGCCAGCAGCCAGGTCGGACTAGCGCGAGGTCGGCGCTACGAGCAGTACTTC.

This clone occurred a few times. The chain employs TRBV5-1 and TRBJ2-5; D not certain. CDR3 length: 14 amino acids. The V and J ends lost 0 bases and 2 bases respectively, with 8 bases between them. Germline V gives CDR1 SGHRS, CDR2 YFSETQ. The CDR3 reads CASSLGSVQETQYF. The DNA for the CDR3 is TGCGCCAGCAGCTTGGGGAGTGTGCAAGAGACCCAGTACTTC.

The J gene is TRBJ1-2, the V gene TRBV5-4; TRBD1 aligns across 7 bases. This CDR3 region has 14 residues. The V and J ends lost 4 bases and 4 bases, in that order; junction bases with no gene match: 7. In germline, CDR1 is SGHNT, CDR2 YYREEE (reference sequence). CDR3 in amino acids: CASSKRGQIYGYTF. The CDR3 bases are TGTGCCAGCAGCAAGAGGGGACAGATCTATGGCTACACCTTC.

The V and J genes are TRBV6-1 and TRBJ1-2, with TRBD1 matching 7 bases. V was pared by 6 bases and J by 4 bases, with 8 bases of the junction left unmatched. Germline-derived CDR1 and CDR2 are MNHNS and SASEGT. The CDR3 sequence is 14 residues long. As DNA, the CDR3 is TGTGCCAGCAGGCCCCAGGGACAGATCTATGGCTACACCTTC. Amino acid sequence: CASRPQGQIYGYTF.

The V and J genes are TRBV5-1 and TRBJ2-7; D might be TRBD2 (7 bases). Trimming removed 4 bases from V and 5 bases from J, with 16 bases in between. This CDR3 contains 14 residues. The germline gives CDR1 SGHRS, CDR2 YFSETQ. The CDR3 DNA reads as TGCGCCAGCAGCCCGGGGAGGGGGAGAGACGAGCAGTACTTC. It is translated as CASSPGRGRDEQYF.

This clone appeared a single time. This chain joins TRBV7-9 and TRBJ2-7; a possible D gene is TRBD2 (6 bases). Trimming removed 2 bases from V and 0 bases from J, with 8 bases in between. CDR3 length equals 14 residues. The V gene's germline CDR1 is SEHNR and CDR2 FQNEAQ (reference sequence). The CDR3 nucleotides are TGTGCCAGCAGCTTACAGGGAGGCTCCTACGAGCAGTACTTC. Translated, it gives CASSLQGGSYEQYF.

J is TRBJ2-7 and V is TRBV28; tentatively, D is TRBD1 (6 bases). The CDR3 is 13 residues long. V shed 10 bases and J shed 3 bases, with 16 bases lying between them. The germline V gene has CDR1 MDHEN and CDR2 SYDVKM. The CDR3 spells CAIQTGPNYEQYF. The CDR3 nucleotides read TGTGCCATTCAGACAGGCCCGAACTACGAGCAGTACTTC.

This clone was observed a few times. V is TRBV5-1 and J is TRBJ1-2; D is perhaps TRBD1 (6 bases). The V end was cut by 7 bases, the J end by 4 bases, with 11 bases between. The CDR3 runs to 12 residues. Germline V gene lookup returns CDR1 SGHRS and CDR2 YFSETQ. The CDR3 sequence: CASRRGVYGYTF. In nucleotides, the CDR3 is TGCGCCAGCCGCAGGGGTGTCTATGGCTACACCTTC.

J is TRBJ1-4 and V is TRBV2, with 7 positions matching TRBD1. Germline lookup yields CDR1 SNHLY and CDR2 FYNNEI. This CDR3 contains 14 residues. V gave up 6 bases and J gave up 7 bases; unmatched junction bases: 8. CDR3 DNA sequence: TGTGCCAGCAGGATATTACAGGGGTTTGAAAAACTGTTTTTT. This gives the protein CASRILQGFEKLFF.

The CDR3 sequence is CSVRTERGAQHF. The CDR3 bases are TGCAGCGTGAGGACAGAACGAGGGGCCCAGCATTTT. The chain couples TRBV29-1 to TRBJ1-5; tentative D call: TRBD1 (6 bases). Deletions cut 6 bases from V and 11 bases from J, with 17 bases between. Germline values: CDR1 SQVTM, CDR2 ANQGSEA. The CDR3 contains 12 residues.

This sequence joins TRBV7-3 and TRBJ2-3; 12 bases are a match to TRBD2. Looked up from germline, CDR1 is SGHTA and CDR2 is FQGTGA. V shed 5 bases, J shed 5 bases, and the junction held 14 bases outside the gene matches. The CDR3 length is 18 residues. The CDR3: CASSTTSGGSIGEDTQYF. The DNA for the CDR3 is TGTGCCAGCAGCACGACTAGCGGGGGCTCAATAGGGGAAGATACGCAGTATTTT.

This clone occurred a few times. This sequence joins TRBV28 and TRBJ2-4; 10 bases map to TRBD2. There are 19 residues in the CDR3. Trimming removed 6 bases from V and 0 bases from J; junction bases left unmatched: 14. Germline V gene data show CDR1 as MDHEN and CDR2 as SYDVKM. The DNA of the CDR3 is TGTGCCAGCAGCAACGCCGCACTAGCGGGACGATTAGCCAAAAACATTCAGTACTTC. This codes for CASSNAALAGRLAKNIQYF.

This clone was seen only once. J is TRBJ2-7 and V is TRBV4-3; perhaps TRBD1 as D (6 bases). The CDR3 is 15 residues long. V lost 2 bases, J lost 2 bases, and 13 bases lay in between. The germline V gene has CDR1 LGHNA and CDR2 YSLEER. The CDR3 sequence is CASSQNRNRAYEQYF. The CDR3 bases are TGCGCCAGCAGCCAAAATAGGAACAGGGCCTACGAGCAGTACTTC.

This clone was picked up a small number of times. The J gene is TRBJ1-1, the V gene TRBV10-3; D gene ambiguous. The CDR3 contains 13 residues. Looked up from germline, CDR1 is ENHRY and CDR2 is SYGVKD. Trimming left V 8 bases short and J 3 bases short, with 13 bases between. This chain's CDR3 is CAILRSGDTEAFF. Here the CDR3 DNA reads TGTGCCATCCTCCGGTCGGGAGACACTGAAGCTTTCTTT.

The chain has TRBV27 and TRBJ2-2, with a possible D match to TRBD2 (5 bases). Germline CDR1 MNHEY, CDR2 SMNVEV (reference sequence). The CDR3 covers 14 residues. V lost 9 bases, J lost 2 bases, and 13 bases lay in between. CDR3 protein: CASTWTLNTGELFF. The CDR3 bases are TGTGCCAGTACTTGGACTCTAAACACCGGGGAGCTGTTTTTT.

The V and J genes are TRBV28 and TRBJ1-5; D gene unclear. From germline, CDR1 is MDHEN and CDR2 SYDVKM. The CDR3 has 14 residues. V lost 3 bases to trimming and J lost 1 base, with 7 bases between them. Here the CDR3 reads CASSFSLSNQPQHF. In DNA, the CDR3 is TGTGCCAGCAGTTTCTCCCTAAGCAATCAGCCCCAGCATTTT.

The gene calls are TRBV2 and TRBJ2-1; 9 bases map to TRBD2. The germline gives CDR1 SNHLY, CDR2 FYNNEI. V lost 0 bases to trimming and J lost 7 bases; unmatched junction nucleotides: 13. This CDR3 is built from 18 residues. CDR3 amino acids: CASSEATVGTSNQNEQFF. The CDR3 DNA is TGTGCCAGCAGTGAAGCAACAGTTGGGACTAGCAATCAGAATGAGCAGTTCTTC.

A few counts support this clone. CDR3 coding DNA: TGTGCCAGCAGCTTCGTCGGGGGGCAATTTGGAAACACCATATATTTT. It yields the protein CASSFVGGQFGNTIYF. The rearrangement joins TRBV7-2 to TRBJ1-3; possible D gene TRBD1, 6 bases. The CDR3 covers 16 residues. Germline CDR1 SGHTA, CDR2 FQGNSA. V shed 3 bases and J shed 3 bases, with 15 bases lying between them.

The genes are TRBV7-2 and TRBJ2-1, with D unresolved. The CDR3 runs to 13 residues. Per the germline V gene, CDR1 is SGHTA and CDR2 is FQGNSA. The V end was cut by 0 bases, the J end by 8 bases, with 8 bases between. Here the CDR3 DNA reads TGTGCCAGCAGCTTAGCGCCGGCGGATGAGCAGTTCTTC. Protein product: CASSLAPADEQFF.

The chain links TRBV18 to TRBJ2-2, with 7 bases identical to TRBD1. The CDR3 sequence is 15 residues long. The trim removed 3 bases at V and 1 base at J, leaving 2 bases unmatched. The V gene's germline CDR1 is KGHSH and CDR2 LQKENI. In nucleotides, the CDR3 is TGTGCCAGCTCACCGAGGACAGGGAACACCGGGGAGCTGTTTTTT. Its translation is CASSPRTGNTGELFF.

The chain uses TRBV6-6 and TRBJ2-5, with 8 bases identical to TRBD2. V dropped 8 bases and J dropped 3; count of bases not matched to a gene: 8. The CDR3 has 14 amino acids. Germline values: CDR1 MNHNY, CDR2 SVGAGI (reference sequence). The CDR3 region is CASGLAGPKETQYF. The CDR3 region has the DNA TGTGCCAGCGGTTTAGCGGGGCCTAAAGAGACCCAGTACTTC.